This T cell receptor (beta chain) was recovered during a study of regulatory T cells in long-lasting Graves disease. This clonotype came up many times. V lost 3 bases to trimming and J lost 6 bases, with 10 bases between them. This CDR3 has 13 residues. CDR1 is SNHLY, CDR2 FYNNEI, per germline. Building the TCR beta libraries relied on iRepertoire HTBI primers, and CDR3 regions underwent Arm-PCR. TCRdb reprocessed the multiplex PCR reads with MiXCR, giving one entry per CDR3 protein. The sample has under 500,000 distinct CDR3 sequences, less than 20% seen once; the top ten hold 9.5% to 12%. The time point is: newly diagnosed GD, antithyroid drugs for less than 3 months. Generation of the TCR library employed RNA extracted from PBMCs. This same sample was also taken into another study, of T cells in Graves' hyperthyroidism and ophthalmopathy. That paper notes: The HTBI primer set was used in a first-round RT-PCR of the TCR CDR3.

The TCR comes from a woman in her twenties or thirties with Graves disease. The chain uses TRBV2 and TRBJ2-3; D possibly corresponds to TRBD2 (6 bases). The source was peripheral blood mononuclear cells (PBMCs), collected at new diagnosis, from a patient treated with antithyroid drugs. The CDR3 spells CASSEEGLDTQYF. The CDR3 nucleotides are TGTGCCAGCAGTGAGGAGGGGCTGGATACGCAGTATTTT.